The T cell receptor (beta chain) under discussion was sequenced for a study of shared clonotypes between healthy human individuals. The CDR3 consists of 11 residues. V lost 3 bases and J 5 bases, leaving 5 bases between the germline ends. Germline-derived CDR1 and CDR2 are SGDLS and YYNGEE. The method was immunoSEQ multiplex PCR; TCRdb's version includes in-frame clones alone and lacks a portion of them. The data contain some 660,000 clones, more than 70% of them seen just once; the ten biggest clones take up 1.5% to 2%. In this sample, this clone turned up a few times. The source material was memory CD4+ T cells sorted from blood. The subset: CD45RA-negative fraction. The rearrangement uses TRBV9 and TRBJ1-2; D gene unclear. The receptor's source is a woman in her 30s in good health. The CDR3 reads CASSGQYGYTF. The CDR3 DNA sequence: TGTGCCAGCAGCGGGCAGTATGGCTACACCTTC.